Presented here are 9 T cell receptor beta chains from one specimen sequenced in a study of long-term antiretroviral therapy in people with HIV. Investigators performed immunoSEQ version v3.0 at survey level. TCRdb's copy holds only in-frame clones and misses some; the assay was immunoSEQ multiplex PCR. This table has 29,000 or so clones, 94% appearing once. The sequencing here drew on unsorted PBMCs, taken roughly 7.1 years after starting antiretroviral therapy. The receptors were gathered from a man aged 45-65 years with HIV.

The chain employs TRBV4-1 and TRBJ1-2; TRBD1 might be the D (5 bases). This CDR3 has 15 amino acids. Trimming left V 0 bases short and J 0 bases short, with 8 bases between. Looked up from germline, CDR1 is MGHRA and CDR2 is YSYEKL. The CDR3 loop is CASSQDSGSNYGYTF. The DNA for the CDR3 is TGCGCCAGCAGCCAAGATTCAGGGTCTAACTATGGCTACACCTTC.

The chain has TRBV4-3 and TRBJ2-1, with TRBD1 matching over 8 bases. The CDR3 loop spans 16 amino acids. J was trimmed by 1 base and V by 1 base; bases with no gene match: 3. CDR1 is LGHNA, CDR2 YSLEER, per germline. CDR3 in amino acids: CASSQVHRGSYNEQFF. The CDR3 DNA sequence: TGCGCCAGCAGCCAAGTCCACAGGGGGTCCTACAATGAGCAGTTCTTC.

The chain uses TRBV19 and TRBJ2-1, with D unresolved. The ends were cut back, 1 base at V and 3 bases at J, with 7 bases in the middle. The CDR3 runs to 14 residues. Germline loops: CDR1 LNHDA, CDR2 SQIVND (reference sequence). CDR3 DNA sequence: TGTGCCAGTAGTATAGCGCATAACTACAATGAGCAGTTCTTC. As protein: CASSIAHNYNEQFF.

This rearrangement joins TRBV5-4 to TRBJ2-7, with 10 nucleotides matching TRBD2. The CDR3 has 15 amino acids. Unmatched junction bases numbered 4, after V lost 1 base and J lost 3 bases. Per germline, CDR1 SGHNT and CDR2 YYREEE (reference sequence). The CDR3 DNA reads TGTGCCAGCAGCTTGCCCCGGACTAGCGGCTACGAGCAGTACTTC. This gives the protein CASSLPRTSGYEQYF.

This clone is a singleton in its sample. The J gene is TRBJ2-1, the V gene TRBV4-3; 16 bases align to TRBD2. CDR3 length: 16 amino acids. Germline values: CDR1 LGHNA, CDR2 YSLEER. Germline trimming cut 4 bases from V and 10 bases from J; bases unmatched to any gene: 7. The CDR3 DNA is TGCGCCAGCAGCCTCGGGACTAGCGGGGGGGCCGTAGAGCAGTTCTTC. Translated: CASSLGTSGGAVEQFF.

The rearrangement uses TRBV14 and TRBJ2-7; D is perhaps TRBD1 (6 bases). The CDR3 consists of 16 residues. V lost 3 bases, J lost 2 bases, and 17 bases lay in between. Per germline, CDR1 SGHDN and CDR2 FVKESK. The CDR3 sequence: CASSQVQGPHPYEQYF. CDR3 DNA sequence: TGTGCCAGCAGCCAGGTGCAGGGGCCGCACCCCTACGAGCAGTACTTC.

The chain joins TRBV9 to TRBJ2-7; D unclear. This CDR3 is 14 amino acids long. Trimming cost V 0 bases and J 0 bases, with 7 bases left between them. CDR1 and CDR2 from the germline V gene are SGDLS and YYNGEE. For the CDR3, the DNA is TGTGCCAGCAGCGTAGCTCCGAGCTCCTACGAGCAGTACTTC. Translation: CASSVAPSSYEQYF.

The V call is TRBV5-5, the J call TRBJ2-2; 9 positions agree with TRBD1. Germline assignment: CDR1 SGHKS and CDR2 YYEKEE (reference sequence). The CDR3 is 16 amino acids. V trimming: 2 bases; J trimming: 4 bases; junction bases outside the gene matches: 6. This chain's CDR3 is CASSLQTGGSTGELFF. The DNA for the CDR3 is TGTGCCAGCAGCTTACAAACAGGGGGCTCCACCGGGGAGCTGTTTTTT. The whole variable domain, filled in from reference TRBV5-5 and TRBJ2-2, reads DAGVTQSPTHLIKTRGQQVTLRCSPISGHKSVSWYQQVLGQGPQFIFQYYEKEERGRGNFPDRFSARQFPNYSSELNVNALLLGDSALYLCASSLQTGGSTGELFFGEGSRLTVL.

The chain combines TRBV6-6 with TRBJ1-2, with D maybe TRBD1 (6 bases). The CDR3 spans 16 residues. Trimming left V 7 bases short and J 5 bases short, with 23 bases between. Germline assignment: CDR1 MNHNY and CDR2 SVGAGI (reference sequence). The CDR3 here is CASTPLGGAVSYGYTF. Written as DNA, the CDR3 is TGTGCCAGCACCCCCTTGGGGGGCGCGGTGTCGTATGGCTACACCTTC.